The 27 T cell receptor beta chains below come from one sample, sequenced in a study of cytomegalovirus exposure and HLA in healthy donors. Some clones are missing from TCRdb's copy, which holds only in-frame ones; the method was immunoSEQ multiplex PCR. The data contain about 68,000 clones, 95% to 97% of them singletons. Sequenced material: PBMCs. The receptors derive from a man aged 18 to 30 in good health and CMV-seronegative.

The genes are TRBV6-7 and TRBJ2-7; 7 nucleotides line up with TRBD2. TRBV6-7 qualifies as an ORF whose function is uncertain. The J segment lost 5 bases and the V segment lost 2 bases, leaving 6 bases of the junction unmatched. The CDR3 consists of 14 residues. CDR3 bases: TGTGCCAGCAGTTACGTACTAGCGTTCAACGAGCAGTACTTC. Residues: CASSYVLAFNEQYF.

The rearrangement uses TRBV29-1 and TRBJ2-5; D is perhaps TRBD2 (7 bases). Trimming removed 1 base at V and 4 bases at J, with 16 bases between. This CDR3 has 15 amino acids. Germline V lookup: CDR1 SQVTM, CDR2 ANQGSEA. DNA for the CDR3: TGCAGCGTTGAAGTCCCAGTCGGGGGGCGAGAGACCCAGTACTTC. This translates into CSVEVPVGGRETQYF.

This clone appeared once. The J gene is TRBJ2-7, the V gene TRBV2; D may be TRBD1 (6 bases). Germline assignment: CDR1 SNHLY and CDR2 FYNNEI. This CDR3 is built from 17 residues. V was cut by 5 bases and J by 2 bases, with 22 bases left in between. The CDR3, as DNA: TGTGCCAGCAGTTTAGAACGAATTGGACAGATCGCCTACGAGCAGTACTTC. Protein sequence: CASSLERIGQIAYEQYF.

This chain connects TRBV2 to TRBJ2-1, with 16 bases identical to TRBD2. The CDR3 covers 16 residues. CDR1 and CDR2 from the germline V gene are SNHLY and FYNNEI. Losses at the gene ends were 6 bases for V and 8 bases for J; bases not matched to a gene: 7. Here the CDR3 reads CASRLGTSGRDYEQFF. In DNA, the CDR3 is TGTGCCAGCAGGCTCGGGACTAGCGGGAGGGATTATGAGCAGTTCTTC.

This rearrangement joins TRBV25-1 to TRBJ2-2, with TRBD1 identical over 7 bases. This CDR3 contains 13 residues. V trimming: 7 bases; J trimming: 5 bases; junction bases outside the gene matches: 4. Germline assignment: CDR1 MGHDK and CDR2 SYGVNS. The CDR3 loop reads CASTGQATGELFF. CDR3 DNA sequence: TGTGCCAGCACCGGACAGGCGACCGGGGAGCTGTTTTTT.

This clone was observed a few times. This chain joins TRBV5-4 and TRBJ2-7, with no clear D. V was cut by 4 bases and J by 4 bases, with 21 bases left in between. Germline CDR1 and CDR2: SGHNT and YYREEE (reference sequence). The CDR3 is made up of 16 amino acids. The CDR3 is CASSPYDTTSLYEQYF. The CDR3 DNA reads TGTGCCAGCAGCCCTTACGACACCACGAGCCTTTACGAGCAGTACTTC.

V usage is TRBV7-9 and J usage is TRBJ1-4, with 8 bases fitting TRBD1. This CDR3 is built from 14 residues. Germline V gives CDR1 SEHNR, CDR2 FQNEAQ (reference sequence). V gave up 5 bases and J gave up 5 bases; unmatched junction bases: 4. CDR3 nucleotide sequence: TGTGCCAGCAGCCAAGGACAGGGAAATGAAAAACTGTTTTTT. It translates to CASSQGQGNEKLFF.

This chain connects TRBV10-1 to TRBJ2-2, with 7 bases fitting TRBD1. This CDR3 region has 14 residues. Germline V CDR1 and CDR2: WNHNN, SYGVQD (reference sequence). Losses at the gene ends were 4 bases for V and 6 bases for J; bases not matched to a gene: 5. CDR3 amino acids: CASSAQGFAGELFF. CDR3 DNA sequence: TGCGCCAGCAGTGCACAGGGGTTCGCCGGGGAGCTGTTTTTT.

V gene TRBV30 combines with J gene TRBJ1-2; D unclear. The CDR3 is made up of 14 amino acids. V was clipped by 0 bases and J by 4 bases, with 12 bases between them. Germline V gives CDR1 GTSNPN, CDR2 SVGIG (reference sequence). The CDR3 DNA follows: TGTGCCTGGAGTGTACGTCCTTACTCCTATGGCTACACCTTC. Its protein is CAWSVRPYSYGYTF.

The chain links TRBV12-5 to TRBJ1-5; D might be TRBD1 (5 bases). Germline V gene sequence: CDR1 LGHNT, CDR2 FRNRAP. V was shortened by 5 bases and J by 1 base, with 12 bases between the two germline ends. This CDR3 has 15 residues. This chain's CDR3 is CASGPPGGSNQPQHF. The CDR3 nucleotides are TGTGCTAGTGGTCCCCCGGGGGGGAGCAATCAGCCCCAGCATTTT.

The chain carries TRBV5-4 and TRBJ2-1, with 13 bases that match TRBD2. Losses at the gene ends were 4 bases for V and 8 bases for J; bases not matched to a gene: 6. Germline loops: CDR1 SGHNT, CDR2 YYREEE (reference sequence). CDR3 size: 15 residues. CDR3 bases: TGTGCCAGCAGCCCCATACTAGCGGGAGGGGATGAGCAGTTCTTC. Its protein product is CASSPILAGGDEQFF.

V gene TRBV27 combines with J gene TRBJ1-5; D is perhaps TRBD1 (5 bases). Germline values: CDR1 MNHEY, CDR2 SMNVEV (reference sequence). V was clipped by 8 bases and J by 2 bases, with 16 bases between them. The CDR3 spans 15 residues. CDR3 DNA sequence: TGTGCCAGCTCCGACCAGGGCTATGGCAATCAGCCCCAGCATTTT. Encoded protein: CASSDQGYGNQPQHF.

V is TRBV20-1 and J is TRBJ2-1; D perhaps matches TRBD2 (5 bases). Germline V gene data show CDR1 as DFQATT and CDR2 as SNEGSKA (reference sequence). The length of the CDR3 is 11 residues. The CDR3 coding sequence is TGCAGCACGGGAAACTACAATGAGCAGTTCTTC. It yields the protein CSTGNYNEQFF.

The DNA for the CDR3 is TGTGCCTGGAGTTCAGGGACAGGGGAAATGGCCCAGCATTTT. It yields the protein CAWSSGTGEMAQHF. This rearrangement joins TRBV30 to TRBJ1-5; 10 nucleotides agree with TRBD1. CDR3 size: 14 residues. CDR1 and CDR2 (germline): GTSNPN, SVGIG (reference sequence). The V segment lost 2 bases and the J segment 11 bases; nucleotides outside the gene matches: 9.

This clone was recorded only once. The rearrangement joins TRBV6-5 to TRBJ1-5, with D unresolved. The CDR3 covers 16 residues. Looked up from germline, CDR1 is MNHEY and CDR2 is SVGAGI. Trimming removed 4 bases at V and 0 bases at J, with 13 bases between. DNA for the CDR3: TGTGCCAGCAGTTTAGGCAACCACTATAGCAATCAGCCCCAGCATTTT. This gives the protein CASSLGNHYSNQPQHF.

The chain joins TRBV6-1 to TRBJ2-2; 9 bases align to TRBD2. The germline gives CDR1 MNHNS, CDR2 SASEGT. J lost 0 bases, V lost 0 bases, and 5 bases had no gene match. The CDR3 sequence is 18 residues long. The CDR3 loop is CASSEAAGLASNTGELFF. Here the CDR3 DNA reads TGTGCCAGCAGTGAAGCGGCCGGACTAGCGTCGAACACCGGGGAGCTGTTTTTT.

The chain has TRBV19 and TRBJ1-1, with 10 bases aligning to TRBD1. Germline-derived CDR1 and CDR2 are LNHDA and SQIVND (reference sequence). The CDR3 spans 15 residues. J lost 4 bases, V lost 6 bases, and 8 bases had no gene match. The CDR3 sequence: CASRSRTGGGTEAFF. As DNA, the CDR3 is TGTGCCAGTAGATCACGGACAGGGGGGGGCACTGAAGCTTTCTTT.

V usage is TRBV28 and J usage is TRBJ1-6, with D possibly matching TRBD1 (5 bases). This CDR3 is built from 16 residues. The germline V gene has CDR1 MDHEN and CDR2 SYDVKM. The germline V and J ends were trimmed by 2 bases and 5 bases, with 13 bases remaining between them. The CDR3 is CASSLAWQGNNSPLHF. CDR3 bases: TGTGCCAGCAGTTTAGCATGGCAGGGAAATAATTCACCCCTCCACTTT.

DNA for the CDR3: TGCGCCAGCAGCCAAGATCCAGGACAGTCCTACGAGCAGTACTTC. This codes for CASSQDPGQSYEQYF. The chain links TRBV4-1 to TRBJ2-7, with a tentative D call TRBD1 (6 bases). V was shortened by 0 bases and J by 1 base, with 10 bases between the two germline ends. Per germline, CDR1 MGHRA and CDR2 YSYEKL. CDR3 length equals 15 residues.

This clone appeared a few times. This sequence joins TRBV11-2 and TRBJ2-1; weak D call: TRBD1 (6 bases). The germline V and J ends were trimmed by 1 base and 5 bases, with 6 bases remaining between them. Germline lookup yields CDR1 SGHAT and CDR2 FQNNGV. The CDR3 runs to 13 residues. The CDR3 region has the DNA TGTGCCAGCAGCTTAGGACAGGACAATGAGCAGTTCTTC. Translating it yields CASSLGQDNEQFF.

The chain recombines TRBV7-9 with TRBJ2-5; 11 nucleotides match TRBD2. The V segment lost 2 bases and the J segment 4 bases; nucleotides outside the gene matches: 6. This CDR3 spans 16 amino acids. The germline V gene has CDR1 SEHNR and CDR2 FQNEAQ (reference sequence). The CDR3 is CASSLTSGSVGETQYF. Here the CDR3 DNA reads TGTGCCAGCAGCTTAACTAGCGGGAGTGTTGGAGAGACCCAGTACTTC.

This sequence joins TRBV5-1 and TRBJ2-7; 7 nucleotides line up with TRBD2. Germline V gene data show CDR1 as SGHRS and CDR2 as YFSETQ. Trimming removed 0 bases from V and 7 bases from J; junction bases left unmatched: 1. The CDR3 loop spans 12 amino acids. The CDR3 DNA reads TGCGCCAGCAGCTTGGCCGGGGGGGAGCAGTACTTC. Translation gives CASSLAGGEQYF.

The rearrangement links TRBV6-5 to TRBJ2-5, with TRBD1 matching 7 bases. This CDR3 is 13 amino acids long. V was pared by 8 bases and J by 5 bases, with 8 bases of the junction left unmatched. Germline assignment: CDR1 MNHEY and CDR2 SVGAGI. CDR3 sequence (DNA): TGTGCCAGCTTCAGGGGGATCGAGGAGACCCAGTACTTC. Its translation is CASFRGIEETQYF.

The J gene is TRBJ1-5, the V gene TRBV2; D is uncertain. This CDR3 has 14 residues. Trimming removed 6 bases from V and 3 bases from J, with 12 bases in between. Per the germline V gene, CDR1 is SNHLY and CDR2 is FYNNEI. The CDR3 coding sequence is TGTGCCAGCAGCGGTAACAGTTACAATCAGCCCCAGCATTTT. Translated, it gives CASSGNSYNQPQHF.

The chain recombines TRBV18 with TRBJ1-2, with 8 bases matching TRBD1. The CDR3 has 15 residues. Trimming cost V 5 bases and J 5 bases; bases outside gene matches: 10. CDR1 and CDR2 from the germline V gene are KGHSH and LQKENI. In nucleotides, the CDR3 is TGTGCCAGCTCAGCTCCGAGGGGACAGGAGTATGGCTACACCTTC. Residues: CASSAPRGQEYGYTF.

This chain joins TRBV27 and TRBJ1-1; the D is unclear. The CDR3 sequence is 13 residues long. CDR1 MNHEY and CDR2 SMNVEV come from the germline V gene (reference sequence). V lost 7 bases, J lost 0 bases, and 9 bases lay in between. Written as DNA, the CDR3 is TGTGCCAGCACCCCCCCCATGAACACTGAAGCTTTCTTT. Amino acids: CASTPPMNTEAFF.

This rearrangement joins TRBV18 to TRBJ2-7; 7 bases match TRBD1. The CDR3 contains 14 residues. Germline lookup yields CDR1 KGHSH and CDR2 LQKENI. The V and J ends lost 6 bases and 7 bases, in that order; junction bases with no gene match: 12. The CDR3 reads CASSGRSGTEEQYF. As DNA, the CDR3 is TGTGCCAGCTCTGGAAGATCGGGGACAGAGGAGCAGTACTTC.